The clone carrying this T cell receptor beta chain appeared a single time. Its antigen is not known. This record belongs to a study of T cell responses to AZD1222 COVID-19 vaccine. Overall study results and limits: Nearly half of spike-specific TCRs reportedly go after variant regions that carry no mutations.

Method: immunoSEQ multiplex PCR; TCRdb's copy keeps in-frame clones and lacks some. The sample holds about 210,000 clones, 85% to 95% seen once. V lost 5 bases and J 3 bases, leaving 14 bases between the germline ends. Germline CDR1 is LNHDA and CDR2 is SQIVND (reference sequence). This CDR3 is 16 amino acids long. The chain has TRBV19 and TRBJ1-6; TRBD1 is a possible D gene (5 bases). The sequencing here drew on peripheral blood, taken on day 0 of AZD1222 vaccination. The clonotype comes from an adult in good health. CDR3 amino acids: CASSPSQAHYNSPLHF. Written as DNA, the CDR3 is TGTGCCAGTAGTCCCTCACAGGCTCACTATAATTCACCCCTCCACTTT. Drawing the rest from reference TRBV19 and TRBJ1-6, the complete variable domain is DGGITQSPKYLFRKEGQNVTLSCEQNLNHDAMYWYRQDPGQGLRLIYYSQIVNDFQKGDIAEGYSVSREKKESFPLTVTSAQKNPTAFYLCASSPSQAHYNSPLHFGNGTRLTVT.